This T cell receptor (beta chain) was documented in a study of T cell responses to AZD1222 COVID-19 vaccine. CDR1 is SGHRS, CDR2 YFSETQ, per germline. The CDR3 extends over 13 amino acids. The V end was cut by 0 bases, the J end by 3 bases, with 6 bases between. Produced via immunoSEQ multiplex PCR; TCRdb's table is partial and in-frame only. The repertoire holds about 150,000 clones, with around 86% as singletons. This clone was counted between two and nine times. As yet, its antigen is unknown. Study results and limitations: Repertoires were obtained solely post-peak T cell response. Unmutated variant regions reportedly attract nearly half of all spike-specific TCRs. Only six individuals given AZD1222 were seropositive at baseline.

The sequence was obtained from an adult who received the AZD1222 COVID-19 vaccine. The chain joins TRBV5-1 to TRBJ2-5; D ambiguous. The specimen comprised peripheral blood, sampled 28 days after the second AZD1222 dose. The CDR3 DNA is TGCGCCAGCAGCTTGGTTGGGAAAGAGACCCAGTACTTC. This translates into CASSLVGKETQYF.